Shown below are 27 T cell receptor beta chains from a single sample sequenced in a study of sequential checkpoint blockade in melanoma. Sequencing used immunoSEQ multiplex PCR; TCRdb keeps in-frame clones, though not all of them. The profile shows about 12,000 clones, 75% to 80% of them singletons. This sample's treatment: randomized to nivolumab then ipilimumab (arm A) or the reverse (arm B). The source material was CD8+ T cells sorted from blood (inferred from file names), sampled from a patient given nivolumab and ipilimumab in sequence. These receptors were taken from a human donor with melanoma.

The chain uses TRBV5-4 and TRBJ1-1, with a possible D match to TRBD1 (5 bases). V dropped 1 base and J dropped 5 bases, with 9 bases sitting between them. The CDR3 runs 13 residues. The germline CDR1 and CDR2 sequences are SGHNT and YYREEE (reference sequence). Here the CDR3 reads CASSLRGATEAFF. CDR3 coding DNA: TGTGCCAGCAGCTTGCGCGGGGCTACTGAAGCTTTCTTT.

V is TRBV7-9 and J is TRBJ1-1; 7 bases fit TRBD1. The CDR3 is 15 residues long. With 3 bases clipped from V and 1 base from J, the junction kept 5 bases outside the gene matches. In germline, CDR1 is SEHNR, CDR2 FQNEAQ (reference sequence). The CDR3 nucleotides are TGTGCCAGCAGCTTGACAGGGAACGGGAACACTGAAGCTTTCTTT. Protein sequence: CASSLTGNGNTEAFF.

This chain connects TRBV19 to TRBJ1-5, with D perhaps TRBD1 (5 bases). V was shortened by 7 bases and J by 6 bases, with 10 bases between the two germline ends. CDR3 length: 12 residues. The germline V gene encodes CDR1 LNHDA and CDR2 SQIVND (reference sequence). DNA for the CDR3: TGTGCCAGTACCTGGGGGGGTCAGCCCCAGCATTTT. It specifies CASTWGGQPQHF.

CDR3 nucleotide sequence: TGCGCCAGCAGCCAACACCGGGACAGGACTAATGAAAAACTGTTTTTT. This sequence encodes CASSQHRDRTNEKLFF. This chain uses TRBV4-1 with TRBJ1-4; 8 bases map to TRBD1. This CDR3 contains 16 residues. The germline gives CDR1 MGHRA, CDR2 YSYEKL. V was clipped by 2 bases and J by 2 bases; unmatched bases: 4.

This clone was seen more than once but under ten times. The chain has TRBV4-2 and TRBJ1-3, with TRBD1 identical over 7 bases. Germline V lookup: CDR1 LGHNA, CDR2 YNFKEQ. This CDR3 has 18 amino acids. Unmatched junction bases numbered 16, after V lost 8 bases and J lost 0 bases. The CDR3 DNA reads as TGTGCCAGCGGACCCCGACAGGGAAGGGGGCTCTCTGGAAACACCATATATTTT. Translation gives CASGPRQGRGLSGNTIYF.

The V gene is TRBV25-1, the J gene TRBJ2-5, with D maybe TRBD1 (5 bases). The germline V and J ends were trimmed by 3 bases and 5 bases, with 10 bases remaining between them. The CDR3 has 13 amino acids. Germline V gives CDR1 MGHDK, CDR2 SYGVNS. In DNA, the CDR3 is TGTGCCAGCAGTGACTCAGGGTGGGAGACCCAGTACTTC. This sequence encodes CASSDSGWETQYF.

The genes are TRBV15 and TRBJ1-4; 9 nucleotides align to TRBD1. This CDR3 contains 15 residues. Germline CDR1 and CDR2: LNHNV and YYDKDF (reference sequence). V trimming: 6 bases; J trimming: 4 bases; junction bases outside the gene matches: 6. CDR3 protein: CATRKTGGFNEKLFF. CDR3 DNA sequence: TGTGCCACCAGAAAAACAGGGGGCTTTAATGAAAAACTGTTTTTT.

The gene calls are TRBV6-5 and TRBJ1-1; D call uncertain. V was cut by 0 bases and J by 7 bases, with 15 bases left in between. This CDR3 comprises 15 residues. Germline loops: CDR1 MNHEY, CDR2 SVGAGI. Here the CDR3 DNA reads TGTGCCAGCAGTTACTCTGCGGGGTCTTCCAGTGAAGCTTTCTTT. Protein sequence: CASSYSAGSSSEAFF.

The V call is TRBV27, the J call TRBJ2-5; 9 bases agree with TRBD1. V lost 5 bases and J lost 5; bases outside the gene matches: 12. In germline, CDR1 is MNHEY, CDR2 SMNVEV (reference sequence). This CDR3 contains 16 residues. CDR3 sequence: CASSPLGQGLGETQYF. CDR3 nucleotides: TGTGCCAGCAGTCCGTTAGGACAGGGGTTAGGGGAGACCCAGTACTTC.

V usage is TRBV15 and J usage is TRBJ1-3; no firm D call. The germline V and J ends were trimmed by 0 bases and 4 bases, with 10 bases remaining between them. The CDR3 spans 15 residues. Germline V gene sequence: CDR1 LNHNV, CDR2 YYDKDF (reference sequence). The CDR3 spells CATSRDLGVGNTIYF. DNA for the CDR3: TGTGCCACCAGCAGAGATCTCGGGGTAGGAAACACCATATATTTT.

The chain employs TRBV7-9 and TRBJ2-7; maybe TRBD1 (5 bases). The CDR3 totals 13 residues. The V gene lost 2 bases and the J gene lost 6 bases, with 11 bases spanning the gap. Germline CDR1 reads SEHNR; CDR2 reads FQNEAQ (reference sequence). In nucleotides, the CDR3 is TGTGCCAGCAGCTTACTCCAGGGCGTCGAGCAGTACTTC. Translating it yields CASSLLQGVEQYF.

This clone was recorded once. The chain is built from TRBV10-2 and TRBJ2-1; 11 bases are shared with TRBD2. This CDR3 region has 14 residues. The germline V gene encodes CDR1 WSHSY and CDR2 SAAADI. V was clipped by 4 bases and J by 8 bases; unmatched bases: 4. The CDR3 coding sequence is TGCGCCAGCAGTGGACTAGCGGGAATAGATGAGCAGTTCTTC. This codes for CASSGLAGIDEQFF.

The chain employs TRBV10-2 and TRBJ2-1; a weak D match, TRBD1 (5 bases). Germline V gives CDR1 WSHSY, CDR2 SAAADI. V was shortened by 7 bases and J by 3 bases, with 10 bases between the two germline ends. The CDR3 runs to 13 residues. The CDR3 protein is CASNPGLYNEQFF. The CDR3 DNA is TGCGCCAGCAATCCAGGGCTCTACAATGAGCAGTTCTTC.

This chain links TRBV7-8 with TRBJ2-2; D unclear. Trimming left V 0 bases short and J 7 bases short, with 9 bases between. The CDR3 length is 14 residues. From germline, CDR1 is SGHVS and CDR2 FQNEAQ. CDR3 region: CASSLAIGFGELFF. The CDR3 DNA follows: TGTGCCAGCAGCTTAGCTATCGGGTTCGGGGAGCTGTTTTTT.

This clone showed up just a few times. The rearrangement joins TRBV7-3 to TRBJ2-1, with TRBD2 matching 7 bases. V was clipped by 5 bases and J by 9 bases; unmatched bases: 10. The CDR3 is made up of 14 amino acids. Per the germline V gene, CDR1 is SGHTA and CDR2 is FQGTGA. CDR3 in DNA: TGTGCCAGCAGCCATGGACTAGGAAAGGTTGAGCAGTTCTTC. Encoded protein: CASSHGLGKVEQFF.

The chain carries TRBV19 and TRBJ2-7; tentative D call: TRBD2 (5 bases). This CDR3 is 13 amino acids long. The germline V gene has CDR1 LNHDA and CDR2 SQIVND (reference sequence). Deletions cut 3 bases from V and 4 bases from J, with 10 bases between. This CDR3 is CASSMGPGYEQYF. In nucleotides, the CDR3 is TGTGCCAGTAGTATGGGTCCGGGATACGAGCAGTACTTC.

The chain combines TRBV4-2 with TRBJ2-2; D is unclear. CDR3 length: 16 amino acids. CDR1 and CDR2 (germline): LGHNA, YNFKEQ. The V end was cut by 1 base, the J end by 3 bases, with 12 bases between. The CDR3 coding sequence is TGTGCCAGCAGCCAAGTTTTTGGCGGATACACCGGGGAGCTGTTTTTT. As protein: CASSQVFGGYTGELFF.

V gene TRBV5-6 combines with J gene TRBJ2-7; TRBD2 matches at 7 bases. The V gene's germline CDR1 is SGHDT and CDR2 YYEEEE. CDR3 length equals 13 residues. V dropped 0 bases and J dropped 5; count of bases not matched to a gene: 2. The DNA for the CDR3 is TGTGCCAGCAGCTTGGACGGGAGGAACGAGCAGTACTTC. It specifies CASSLDGRNEQYF.

The J gene is TRBJ1-1, the V gene TRBV7-8, with unresolved D. The germline CDR1 and CDR2 sequences are SGHVS and FQNEAQ. Trimming cost V 5 bases and J 5 bases, with 18 bases left between them. CDR3 length: 15 amino acids. The CDR3, as DNA: TGTGCCAGCAGCCCAGCCAGGTTAGATGTGACTGAAGCTTTCTTT. This sequence encodes CASSPARLDVTEAFF.

This clone has a handful of counts. The chain couples TRBV11-1 to TRBJ2-7, with TRBD1 matching 7 bases. The CDR3 loop spans 16 amino acids. Germline values: CDR1 SGHAT, CDR2 FQDESV (reference sequence). Trimming took 5 bases from V and 3 from J; bases not matched to a gene: 13. The CDR3 DNA reads TGTGCCAGCAGCCAAGATTCGTGGGCAGGGGGCTACGAGCAGTACTTC. Amino acid sequence: CASSQDSWAGGYEQYF.

This clone was seen a handful of times. A far larger clone differs by one base, so this is likely a read error. The chain is built from TRBV5-6 and TRBJ1-2; 8 bases fit TRBD1. Trimming cost V 0 bases and J 8 bases; bases outside gene matches: 3. CDR1 SGHDT and CDR2 YYEEEE come from the germline V gene. The CDR3 is made up of 13 amino acids. DNA for the CDR3: TGTGCCAGCAGCTTGGCAGGGGGCTGGGGCTACACCTTC. Its translation: CASSLAGGWGYTF.

This sequence joins TRBV29-1 and TRBJ2-7, with 8 bases lining up with TRBD2. This CDR3 has 13 residues. V trimming: 4 bases; J trimming: 2 bases; junction bases outside the gene matches: 4. CDR1 SQVTM and CDR2 ANQGSEA come from the germline V gene. CDR3 sequence reads: CSVVTSGTYEQYF. The CDR3 DNA follows: TGCAGCGTTGTCACTAGCGGAACCTACGAGCAGTACTTC.

V and J are TRBV28 and TRBJ2-1, with D possibly being TRBD2 (5 bases). Trimming removed 3 bases at V and 8 bases at J, with 11 bases between. The CDR3 loop spans 13 amino acids. The germline CDR1 and CDR2 sequences are MDHEN and SYDVKM. The CDR3 region is CASSFRGGYEQFF. DNA for the CDR3: TGTGCCAGCAGTTTCCGGGGTGGCTATGAGCAGTTCTTC. Combining the CDR3 with reference TRBV28 and TRBJ2-1 gives the whole variable domain DVKVTQSSRYLVKRTGEKVFLECVQDMDHENMFWYRQDPGLGLRLIYFSYDVKMKEKGDIPEGYSVSREKKERFSLILESASTNQTSMYLCASSFRGGYEQFFGPGTRLTVL.

The CDR3 DNA reads TGTGCCAGCAGCGGGACCGGGAGGGAGAACACCGGGGAGCTGTTTTTT. Protein sequence: CASSGTGRENTGELFF. The chain recombines TRBV28 with TRBJ2-2, with 8 bases fitting TRBD2. This CDR3 has 16 residues. From germline, CDR1 is MDHEN and CDR2 SYDVKM. Trimming cost V 6 bases and J 1 base; bases outside gene matches: 7.

The chain joins TRBV7-9 to TRBJ2-2, with TRBD2 as a possible D gene (5 bases). Germline lookup yields CDR1 SEHNR and CDR2 FQNEAQ (reference sequence). The germline V and J ends were trimmed by 6 bases and 2 bases, with 13 bases remaining between them. This CDR3 spans 15 amino acids. This chain's CDR3 is CASSGLVGNTGELFF. The CDR3, as DNA: TGTGCCAGCAGTGGACTGGTCGGAAACACCGGGGAGCTGTTTTTT.

The rearrangement uses TRBV2 and TRBJ1-1, with no clear D. CDR1 is SNHLY, CDR2 FYNNEI, per germline. The V end was cut by 4 bases, the J end by 0 bases, with 3 bases between. The CDR3 sequence is 12 residues long. The CDR3 sequence is CASSALNTEAFF. CDR3 nucleotides: TGTGCCAGCAGTGCTCTGAACACTGAAGCTTTCTTT.

This clone was counted a few times. The rearrangement joins TRBV7-9 to TRBJ2-1, with 14 bases aligning to TRBD2. V lost 4 bases to trimming and J lost 5 bases; unmatched junction nucleotides: 4. Germline values: CDR1 SEHNR, CDR2 FQNEAQ (reference sequence). This CDR3 has 16 residues. CDR3 nucleotides: TGTGCCAGCAGCTCGACTAGCGGGGGGGAACACAATGAGCAGTTCTTC. Its translation is CASSSTSGGEHNEQFF.